This entry lists 10 T cell receptor beta chains sequenced from one sample in a study of blood T cell repertoires in COVID-19. Method: immunoSEQ multiplex PCR; TCRdb's copy keeps in-frame clones and lacks some. The sample lists 310,000 or so clones; around 84% were seen once. The material sequenced was PBMCs or T cells enriched from blood (not recorded which). These receptors all come from a woman under 30 who had recovered from COVID-19.

The J gene is TRBJ1-1, the V gene TRBV5-4; the D gene is possibly TRBD1 (5 bases). Trimming pared 0 bases from V and 1 base from J, leaving 7 bases between. Germline CDR1 and CDR2: SGHNT and YYREEE (reference sequence). The CDR3 sequence is 14 residues long. The CDR3 nucleotides read TGTGCCAGCAGCTTGGCTAGGGGGAACACTGAAGCTTTCTTT. Protein product: CASSLARGNTEAFF.

This chain joins TRBV5-5 and TRBJ1-3, with 8 positions matching TRBD1. The CDR3 sequence is 16 residues long. The J segment lost 2 bases and the V segment lost 3 bases, leaving 7 bases of the junction unmatched. The V gene's germline CDR1 is SGHKS and CDR2 YYEKEE (reference sequence). This CDR3 is CASSSFPDRAGNTIYF. The CDR3 coding sequence is TGTGCCAGCAGCTCATTTCCGGACAGGGCTGGAAACACCATATATTTT.

The rearrangement joins TRBV21-1 to TRBJ1-6. TRBV21-1 is a pseudogene locus. The CDR3 spans 15 residues. CDR3 sequence (DNA): TGTGCCAGCAGCTCTAGCATCGCTTATAATTCACCCCTCCACTTT. It codes for CASSSSIAYNSPLHF.

This clone was seen only a few times. The rearrangement links TRBV14 to TRBJ1-2; D possibly corresponds to TRBD1 (6 bases). CDR3 length equals 13 residues. Between the trimmed V and J ends, which lost 0 bases and 14 bases, there was a span of 16 bases. Per the germline V gene, CDR1 is SGHDN and CDR2 is FVKESK. CDR3 nucleotide sequence: TGTGCCAGCAGCCAAGAAGGGGGTGAGCGTGGAACCTTC. It is translated as CASSQEGGERGTF.

The chain carries TRBV4-1 and TRBJ2-5; no firm D call. The CDR3 consists of 16 residues. Per germline, CDR1 MGHRA and CDR2 YSYEKL. The V gene lost 1 base and the J gene lost 4 bases, with 16 bases spanning the gap. CDR3: CASSQGHGPKSETQYF. The CDR3 DNA reads as TGCGCCAGCAGCCAAGGTCATGGGCCTAAGTCAGAGACCCAGTACTTC.

V and J are TRBV2 and TRBJ1-5; a possible D gene is TRBD1 (6 bases). The CDR3 extends over 15 amino acids. V was shortened by 6 bases and J by 4 bases, with 16 bases between the two germline ends. Germline V gene data show CDR1 as SNHLY and CDR2 as FYNNEI. This chain's CDR3 is CASSTQGQINQPQHF. The DNA of the CDR3 is TGTGCCAGCAGCACGCAGGGACAAATAAATCAGCCCCAGCATTTT.

This chain uses TRBV11-3 with TRBJ2-5, with D tentatively TRBD2 (6 bases). The CDR3 covers 13 residues. V lost 1 base to trimming and J lost 5 bases, with 8 bases between them. The germline V gene has CDR1 SGHNT and CDR2 YENEEA. For the CDR3, the DNA is TGTGCCAGCAGCTTAGGGGCGGGGGAGACCCAGTACTTC. Translation gives CASSLGAGETQYF.

The chain uses TRBV10-3 and TRBJ2-7; 10 nucleotides line up with TRBD2. This CDR3 spans 15 amino acids. Germline values: CDR1 ENHRY, CDR2 SYGVKD. With V trimmed by 0 bases and J by 6 bases, 5 bases remained unmatched. CDR3 DNA sequence: TGTGCCATCAGTGAGTCGCCTAGCGGGAGCTTCGAGCAGTACTTC. Translation: CAISESPSGSFEQYF.

This rearrangement joins TRBV7-6 to TRBJ1-2, with D unresolved. Between the trimmed V and J ends, which lost 3 bases and 4 bases, there was a span of 18 bases. Germline lookup yields CDR1 SGHVS and CDR2 FNYEAQ. There are 16 residues in the CDR3. CDR3 DNA: TGTGCCAGCAGCTTGGATTCCTCAGGACTAAGCTATGGCTACACCTTC. Translating it yields CASSLDSSGLSYGYTF. The full variable domain, rest sourced from reference TRBV7-6 and TRBJ1-2, is GAGVSQSPRYKVTKRGQDVALRCDPISGHVSLYWYRQALGQGPEFLTYFNYEAQQDKSGLPNDRFSAERPEGSISTLTIQRTEQRDSAMYRCASSLDSSGLSYGYTFGSGTRLTVV.

The gene calls are TRBV19 and TRBJ1-4; a possible D gene is TRBD1 (6 bases). This CDR3 has 14 amino acids. Germline CDR1 and CDR2: LNHDA and SQIVND (reference sequence). V lost 9 bases, J lost 0 bases, and 11 bases lay in between. The CDR3 region is CASRYRATNEKLFF. CDR3 sequence (DNA): TGTGCCAGCAGATACAGGGCAACTAATGAAAAACTGTTTTTT.